The 22 T cell receptor beta chains listed next were all sequenced from one sample in a study of blood T cell repertoires in COVID-19. Sequenced by immunoSEQ multiplex PCR; TCRdb stores in-frame clones only, minus some. The sample shows around 58,000 clones, approximately 90% of them seen only once. Sample: peripheral blood. These receptors were taken from a human donor with active COVID-19. The donor label of this sample is uncertain.

The CDR3 DNA sequence: TGCGCCAGCAGCCAAGATTGGAGCAACACTGAAGCTTTCTTT. This codes for CASSQDWSNTEAFF. The chain carries TRBV4-3 and TRBJ1-1, with unresolved D. Trimming stripped 0 bases from V and 2 bases from J, with 7 bases between. The CDR3 consists of 14 residues. The germline CDR1 and CDR2 sequences are LGHNA and YSLEER.

The chain employs TRBV4-2 and TRBJ2-1, with 10 bases matching TRBD2. Germline CDR1 and CDR2: LGHNA and YNFKEQ. This CDR3 has 15 residues. V shed 5 bases and J 9 bases; nucleotides not matched to a gene: 10. Written as DNA, the CDR3 is TGTGCCAGCAGCTCCCTGAGCGGGGGGGTGGGTGAGCAGTTCTTC. Amino acid sequence: CASSSLSGGVGEQFF.

This clone was detected only once. The J gene is TRBJ2-5, the V gene TRBV5-3, with 7 bases lining up with TRBD1. TRBV5-3 is an ORF for which the function is uncertain. The CDR3 runs to 14 residues. V lost 4 bases to trimming and J lost 1 base; unmatched junction nucleotides: 4. CDR3 coding DNA: TGTGCCAGAAGCGGCGACAGGGTCCAAGAGACCCAGTACTTC. Translating gives CARSGDRVQETQYF.

The rearrangement joins TRBV18 to TRBJ2-1; D is perhaps TRBD2 (5 bases). V was trimmed by 2 bases and J by 3 bases, leaving 11 bases between them. The CDR3 consists of 15 residues. Looked up from germline, CDR1 is KGHSH and CDR2 is LQKENI. The chain's CDR3 is CASSPGSGGYNEQFF. CDR3 bases: TGTGCCAGCTCACCAGGGAGCGGAGGCTACAATGAGCAGTTCTTC.

The chain couples TRBV18 to TRBJ2-1; 9 bases line up with TRBD1. Losses at the gene ends were 2 bases for V and 13 bases for J; bases not matched to a gene: 6. This CDR3 has 13 residues. The germline gives CDR1 KGHSH, CDR2 LQKENI. The CDR3 is CASSPDDRGDQFF. CDR3 nucleotide sequence: TGTGCCAGCTCACCAGACGACAGGGGGGATCAGTTCTTC.

For the CDR3, the DNA is TGTGCCAGCAGCCCAAACGCGGGAGCGGGGGGGGGTACGCAGTATTTT. It specifies CASSPNAGAGGGTQYF. This chain joins TRBV11-2 and TRBJ2-3; TRBD2 agrees at 10 bases. CDR1 and CDR2 from the germline V gene are SGHAT and FQNNGV. The J segment lost 8 bases and the V segment lost 5 bases, leaving 13 bases of the junction unmatched. CDR3 length: 16 amino acids.

The chain combines TRBV7-3 with TRBJ2-2; 9 bases fit TRBD2. The CDR3 covers 17 residues. The germline V gene has CDR1 SGHTA and CDR2 FQGTGA. Trimming cost V 0 bases and J 3 bases; bases outside gene matches: 5. The CDR3 bases are TGTGCCAGCAGCTTAACTAGCGGCGGGAGGGACACCGGGGAGCTGTTTTTT. Its protein is CASSLTSGGRDTGELFF.

The genes are TRBV5-1 and TRBJ1-2, with TRBD1 identical over 10 bases. J lost 4 bases, V lost 4 bases, and 13 bases had no gene match. Germline V gives CDR1 SGHRS, CDR2 YFSETQ. The CDR3 spans 17 residues. The CDR3 here is CASSVGTGAPRGYGYTF. CDR3 DNA: TGCGCCAGCAGCGTGGGGACAGGGGCGCCTCGGGGCTATGGCTACACCTTC.

The chain employs TRBV10-3 and TRBJ1-5; 7 positions agree with TRBD1. CDR3 length equals 15 residues. V was clipped by 1 base and J by 6 bases; unmatched bases: 6. The germline V gene has CDR1 ENHRY and CDR2 SYGVKD. Here the CDR3 reads CAISELQGEAQPQHF. The CDR3 DNA is TGTGCCATCAGTGAGTTGCAGGGGGAGGCTCAGCCCCAGCATTTT.

This clone was observed once. The CDR3 region is CSVEEGNSGNEQFF. In DNA, the CDR3 is TGCAGCGTTGAAGAAGGTAACAGCGGCAATGAGCAGTTCTTC. The chain couples TRBV29-1 to TRBJ2-1; D may be TRBD2 (5 bases). Germline values: CDR1 SQVTM, CDR2 ANQGSEA. V was cut by 0 bases and J by 6 bases, with 12 bases left in between. The length of the CDR3 is 14 residues.

The chain joins TRBV24-1 to TRBJ2-1; 7 nucleotides agree with TRBD2. The CDR3 is 15 residues long. The junction had 11 bases not matched to a gene; V was cut back by 6 bases and J by 7 bases. Germline V CDR1 and CDR2: KGHDR, SFDVKD. The CDR3, as DNA: TGTGCCACCAGTCGGGCAGGGACTAAAGGGAATGAGCAGTTCTTC. This gives the protein CATSRAGTKGNEQFF.

The V gene is TRBV4-3, the J gene TRBJ1-5; D perhaps matches TRBD1 (5 bases). V lost 0 bases and J 6 bases, leaving 15 bases between the germline ends. This CDR3 is built from 16 residues. Germline loops: CDR1 LGHNA, CDR2 YSLEER. CDR3 nucleotides: TGCGCCAGCAGCCAAGATCCGCAGGGAGGTCGTCAGCCCCAGCATTTT. This translates into CASSQDPQGGRQPQHF.

This sequence joins TRBV7-2 and TRBJ2-3; D ambiguous. V was shortened by 8 bases and J by 4 bases, with 7 bases between the two germline ends. The CDR3 contains 11 residues. Germline loops: CDR1 SGHTA, CDR2 FQGNSA. Here the CDR3 reads CASGPADTQYF. CDR3 sequence (DNA): TGTGCCAGCGGGCCGGCAGATACGCAGTATTTT.

The V gene is TRBV6-5, the J gene TRBJ1-1; D gene ambiguous. The CDR3 has 16 residues. Germline V gene data show CDR1 as MNHEY and CDR2 as SVGAGI. V was clipped by 4 bases and J by 0 bases, with 15 bases between them. The CDR3 spells CASSSVIQRMNTEAFF. CDR3 sequence (DNA): TGTGCCAGCAGTTCAGTCATCCAGCGAATGAACACTGAAGCTTTCTTT.

V is TRBV27 and J is TRBJ2-7, with D possibly TRBD1 on 6 matching bases. Deletions cut 6 bases from V and 4 bases from J, with 10 bases between. Germline V gives CDR1 MNHEY, CDR2 SMNVEV (reference sequence). CDR3 size: 12 residues. The CDR3 reads CASRGQLYEQYF. The DNA for the CDR3 is TGTGCCAGCAGAGGACAGCTATACGAGCAGTACTTC.

This chain links TRBV9 with TRBJ2-5, with TRBD2 as a possible D gene (5 bases). The germline gives CDR1 SGDLS, CDR2 YYNGEE. The V gene lost 4 bases and the J gene lost 5 bases, with 21 bases spanning the gap. CDR3 size: 16 residues. DNA of the CDR3: TGTGCCAGCAGCTCCCGAGGCTCGGGCGGGTGGGAGACCCAGTACTTC. Its translation is CASSSRGSGGWETQYF.

The chain employs TRBV7-2 and TRBJ2-1, with 11 bases that match TRBD2. The germline CDR1 and CDR2 sequences are SGHTA and FQGNSA. The CDR3 spans 13 residues. Losses at the gene ends were 6 bases for V and 5 bases for J; bases not matched to a gene: 0. The CDR3 loop reads CASRGLADNEQFF. CDR3 sequence (DNA): TGTGCCAGCAGGGGACTAGCGGACAATGAGCAGTTCTTC.

Worth noting for this clone: A junction end diverges from the germline sequence, so it may reflect a read error. This chain connects TRBV5-4 to TRBJ1-6; 9 bases align to TRBD1. CDR1 SGHNT and CDR2 YYREEE come from the germline V gene (reference sequence). The CDR3 sequence is 13 residues long. CDR3 protein: CASSLGGTGRVLF. The CDR3 DNA sequence: TGTGCCAGCAGCTTGGGGGGGACAGGGAGGGTTCTCTTT.

The J gene is TRBJ2-1, the V gene TRBV19; tentative D call: TRBD2 (5 bases). Germline lookup yields CDR1 LNHDA and CDR2 SQIVND (reference sequence). The CDR3 has 12 amino acids. The V and J ends lost 5 bases and 6 bases respectively, with 8 bases between them. The CDR3 nucleotides are TGTGCCAGTAGTCGGACTCTCAATGAGCAGTTCTTC. It yields the protein CASSRTLNEQFF.

The genes are TRBV5-1 and TRBJ2-7; D perhaps matches TRBD1 (8 bases). CDR3 size: 14 residues. The V end was cut by 6 bases, the J end by 8 bases, with 21 bases between. CDR1 SGHRS and CDR2 YFSETQ come from the germline V gene. The CDR3 sequence: CASTLTGERGKQYF. The CDR3, as DNA: TGCGCCAGCACCCTGACAGGGGAGCGGGGAAAGCAGTACTTC.

The rearrangement joins TRBV5-1 to TRBJ2-2, with D perhaps TRBD2 (5 bases). CDR1 is SGHRS, CDR2 YFSETQ, per germline. The CDR3 covers 16 residues. The V and J ends lost 0 bases and 5 bases respectively, with 14 bases between them. CDR3 region: CASSLAPFGGTGELFF. For the CDR3, the DNA is TGCGCCAGCAGCTTGGCGCCTTTTGGAGGAACCGGGGAGCTGTTTTTT.

V gene TRBV5-1 combines with J gene TRBJ1-6; D gene uncertain. V gave up 1 base and J gave up 0 bases, with 5 bases separating them. CDR3 length: 15 amino acids. CDR1 is SGHRS and CDR2 is YFSETQ in the germline V gene. The CDR3 sequence is CASSLTSSYNSPLHF. CDR3 nucleotide sequence: TGCGCCAGCAGCTTGACTAGCTCCTATAATTCACCCCTCCACTTT.